The 28 T cell receptor beta chains below come from one sample, sequenced in a study of T-cell memory formation after mild COVID-19. TCRdb re-analysed the 5' RACE reads in MiXCR, keeping a single row per CDR3 protein. The profile covers approximately 300,000 distinct CDR3 sequences, with 8% to 10% appearing a single time and 20% to 25% taken by the ten largest. The sequenced material came from PBMCs or a T cell subset sorted from them (not recorded which). The receptors here all came from a man between 18 and 29 years old who had mild COVID-19 (a few samples of this study predate the infection). Cell type and time point are not known.

A few counts support this clonotype. The chain uses TRBV3-1 and TRBJ2-3, with D unclear. In germline, CDR1 is LGHDT, CDR2 YNNKEL (reference sequence). Trimming removed 4 bases from V and 3 bases from J, with 11 bases in between. The CDR3 spans 14 residues. The CDR3 sequence is CASSRLPDTDTQYF. CDR3 nucleotides: TGTGCCAGCAGCCGACTCCCAGATACAGATACGCAGTATTTT.

This clonotype was counted ten times or more. This sequence joins TRBV12-3 or TRBV12-4 and TRBJ1-1; D ambiguous. Trimming removed 0 bases from V and 7 bases from J, with 3 bases in between. The CDR3 is 11 residues long. CDR3 sequence (DNA): TGTGCCAGCAGTTTAGCGGTTGAAGCTTTCTTT. Its protein is CASSLAVEAFF.

The rearrangement joins TRBV12-3 or TRBV12-4 to TRBJ1-6; the match to TRBD1 covers 12 bases. The CDR3 covers 17 residues. The V segment lost 8 bases and the J segment 4 bases; nucleotides outside the gene matches: 9. This chain's CDR3 is CASGRDRGRPYNSPLHF. The DNA for the CDR3 is TGTGCCAGCGGCCGGGACAGGGGGCGGCCGTATAATTCACCCCTCCACTTT.

The chain uses TRBV7-9 and TRBJ1-5; D gene unclear. The V gene's germline CDR1 is SEHNR and CDR2 FQNEAQ (reference sequence). This CDR3 contains 14 residues. Trimming pared 2 bases from V and 2 bases from J, leaving 7 bases between. CDR3 in amino acids: CASSLSTGNQPQHF. CDR3 DNA: TGTGCCAGCAGCTTATCCACCGGCAATCAGCCCCAGCATTTT.

This clonotype turned up a few times. The rearrangement uses TRBV27 and TRBJ2-7, with TRBD1 as a possible D gene (5 bases). The CDR3 sequence is 13 residues long. Germline V gene data show CDR1 as MNHEY and CDR2 as SMNVEV (reference sequence). Trimming stripped 8 bases from V and 2 bases from J, with 13 bases between. In nucleotides, the CDR3 is TGTGCCAGCGGACACAGTTTGACCTACGAGCAGTACGTC. Protein sequence: CASGHSLTYEQYV.

There are a few counts of this clonotype. The junction departs from germline at one end; a sequencing error may be responsible. The genes are TRBV7-7 and TRBJ2-2; D is possibly TRBD2 (7 bases). Germline lookup yields CDR1 SSHAT and CDR2 FNYEAQ (reference sequence). This CDR3 region has 15 residues. CDR3 sequence reads: CASSGPQGGTGELFF. CDR3 DNA: TGTGCTAGCAGCGGGCCACAGGGAGGGACCGGGGAGCTGTTTTTT.

This clonotype was counted a few times. This chain connects TRBV15 to TRBJ1-2; possibly TRBD1 for D (5 bases). The CDR3 extends over 15 amino acids. Germline V gene lookup returns CDR1 LNHNV and CDR2 YYDKDF (reference sequence). V lost 0 bases and J 8 bases, leaving 16 bases between the germline ends. The DNA for the CDR3 is TGTGCCACCAGCAGAGATCTGGGGGGAGGTGAAGGCTACACCTTC. This gives the protein CATSRDLGGGEGYTF.

This clonotype turned up a few times. J is TRBJ1-1 and V is TRBV12-3 or TRBV12-4; D call uncertain. The CDR3 covers 13 residues. The ends were cut back, 2 bases at V and 3 bases at J, with 7 bases in the middle. Written as DNA, the CDR3 is TGTGCCAGCAGTTTAATAGTGGACACTGAAGCTTTCTTT. This encodes CASSLIVDTEAFF.

CDR3 amino acids: CASQGPFSGELFF. CDR3 nucleotides: TGTGCCAGCCAGGGGCCTTTTTCCGGGGAGCTGTTTTTT. The rearrangement uses TRBV12-3 or TRBV12-4 and TRBJ2-2, with D possibly matching TRBD1 (6 bases). Trimming removed 8 bases from V and 6 bases from J, with 13 bases in between. CDR3 length: 13 residues.

V gene TRBV5-6 combines with J gene TRBJ1-5; no definite D call. V was trimmed by 2 bases and J by 0 bases, leaving 9 bases between them. The germline CDR1 and CDR2 sequences are SGHDT and YYEEEE. The CDR3 contains 15 residues. CDR3 bases: TGTGCCAGCAGCTTACATGCTTATAGCAATCAGCCCCAGCATTTT. Translation: CASSLHAYSNQPQHF.

This clonotype came up a few times. The V and J genes are TRBV4-1 and TRBJ1-6; 8 nucleotides agree with TRBD1. V lost 4 bases to trimming and J lost 6 bases; unmatched junction nucleotides: 2. Germline values: CDR1 MGHRA, CDR2 YSYEKL. This CDR3 is 14 amino acids long. This CDR3 reads CASSRQGFNSPLHF. The CDR3 DNA reads as TGCGCCAGCAGCCGACAGGGGTTTAATTCACCCCTCCACTTT.

There are a few counts of this clonotype. The chain has TRBV4-1 and TRBJ1-2; D call uncertain. The CDR3 runs to 16 residues. Between the trimmed V and J ends, which lost 4 bases and 4 bases, there was a span of 19 bases. Germline V lookup: CDR1 MGHRA, CDR2 YSYEKL. CDR3 in DNA: TGCGCCAGCAGCCCGCCGGACCGAGGATTAGTCTATGGCTACACCTTC. Translation gives CASSPPDRGLVYGYTF.

The V gene is TRBV6-2 or TRBV6-3, the J gene TRBJ2-1; possible D gene TRBD2, 6 bases. Deletions cut 1 base from V and 0 bases from J, with 7 bases between. CDR1 MNHEY and CDR2 SVGEGT come from the germline V gene. CDR3 length equals 15 residues. CDR3 sequence: CASSYLAASYNEQFF. In nucleotides, the CDR3 is TGTGCCAGCAGTTACTTAGCGGCCTCCTACAATGAGCAGTTCTTC.

This clonotype was observed a handful of times. The genes are TRBV20-1 and TRBJ2-3, with 11 bases fitting TRBD2. The CDR3 covers 14 residues. Looked up from germline, CDR1 is DFQATT and CDR2 is SNEGSKA (reference sequence). The CDR3 DNA follows: TGCAGCGCCGGGACTAGCGGTAGCACAGATACGCAGTATTTT. Translation: CSAGTSGSTDTQYF.

The V and J genes are TRBV7-9 and TRBJ2-1, with 8 bases identical to TRBD1. The CDR3 length is 15 residues. Trimming took 5 bases from V and 2 from J; bases not matched to a gene: 5. Germline CDR1 SEHNR, CDR2 FQNEAQ (reference sequence). Here the CDR3 reads CASSIGTGPYNEQFF. DNA of the CDR3: TGTGCCAGCAGCATCGGGACAGGCCCCTACAATGAGCAGTTCTTC.

This clonotype was counted a few times. The chain carries TRBV5-1 and TRBJ2-2; 7 positions agree with TRBD1. The CDR3 runs 14 residues. Per germline, CDR1 SGHRS and CDR2 YFSETQ. The V gene end was trimmed by 6 bases and the J gene end by 4 bases; junction bases not matched to a gene: 6. Written as DNA, the CDR3 is TGCGCCAGCACCCAGAGACAGGGCACCGGGGAGCTGTTTTTT. Translated: CASTQRQGTGELFF.

This sequence joins TRBV7-2 and TRBJ1-1; maybe TRBD1 (5 bases). This CDR3 region has 15 residues. CDR1 and CDR2 from the germline V gene are SGHTA and FQGNSA. Trimming took off 1 base at V and 4 bases at J, with 13 bases between the two ends. CDR3 residues: CASSLESGTGTEAFF. The CDR3 region has the DNA TGTGCCAGCAGCTTAGAATCAGGGACGGGCACTGAAGCTTTCTTT. The whole variable domain, remainder taken from reference TRBV7-2 and TRBJ1-1, is GAGVSQSPSNKVTEKGKDVELRCDPISGHTALYWYRQSLGQGLEFLIYFQGNSAPDKSGLPSDRFSAERTGGSVSTLTIQRTQQEDSAVYLCASSLESGTGTEAFFGQGTRLTVV.

In this sample, this clonotype turned up a few times. The chain is built from TRBV20-1 and TRBJ2-7, with 7 bases lining up with TRBD1. CDR1 and CDR2 from the germline V gene are DFQATT and SNEGSKA (reference sequence). The ends lost 0 bases at V and 4 bases at J; junction bases unmatched: 6. The CDR3 sequence is 14 residues long. The chain's CDR3 is CSARDQGVKYEQYV. The CDR3 nucleotides are TGCAGTGCTAGAGATCAGGGGGTGAAGTACGAGCAGTACGTC.

This clonotype was detected only a few times. CDR3 nucleotides: TGCGCCAGCAGCGCGGGACAGGGTACTACTGAAGCTTTCTTT. Protein sequence: CASSAGQGTTEAFF. The chain is built from TRBV5-1 and TRBJ1-1; 9 positions match TRBD1. The CDR3 runs 14 residues. With V trimmed by 4 bases and J by 5 bases, 6 bases remained unmatched. CDR1 SGHRS and CDR2 YFSETQ come from the germline V gene.

The chain recombines TRBV12-3 or TRBV12-4 with TRBJ2-5, with TRBD1 as a possible D gene (5 bases). The CDR3 spans 13 residues. The germline V and J ends were trimmed by 6 bases and 5 bases, with 13 bases remaining between them. CDR3 coding DNA: TGTGCCAGCAGGTCAGGGCAGGGTGAGACCCAGTACTTC. Residues: CASRSGQGETQYF.

This clonotype has just a few counts. This chain joins TRBV6-2 or TRBV6-3 and TRBJ1-1; TRBD1 aligns across 8 bases. The CDR3 loop spans 14 amino acids. Germline V gene lookup returns CDR1 MNHEY and CDR2 SVGEGT. The V and J ends lost 11 bases and 1 base, in that order; junction bases with no gene match: 9. As DNA, the CDR3 is TGTGCCGGCCGAAGCGGGACAGGGAACACTGAAGCTTTCTTT. The encoded protein is CAGRSGTGNTEAFF.

This rearrangement joins TRBV4-1 to TRBJ2-3; 12 bases are a match to TRBD2. Germline V lookup: CDR1 MGHRA, CDR2 YSYEKL. The CDR3 consists of 20 residues. V lost 4 bases to trimming and J lost 4 bases; unmatched junction nucleotides: 18. CDR3 sequence (DNA): TGCGCCAGCAGCCGAAGAATAGGGGGGCCGACTAGCGGGGGCCCAGATACGCAGTATTTT. This translates into CASSRRIGGPTSGGPDTQYF.

Of note for this clonotype: A read error is possible here, since a much larger clone lies one base away. J is TRBJ2-3 and V is TRBV5-1; D is possibly TRBD2 (5 bases). This CDR3 spans 15 amino acids. Per germline, CDR1 SGHRS and CDR2 YFSETQ. V shed 6 bases and J shed 1 base, with 15 bases lying between them. The CDR3 is CASIPGYSGTDTQYF. CDR3 coding DNA: TGCGCCAGCATTCCGGGGTACTCGGGCACAGATACGCAGTATTTT.

The rearrangement joins TRBV7-2 to TRBJ1-2; D is undetermined. This CDR3 has 9 residues. Trimming shortened V by 1 base and J by 13 bases, and 4 bases separated the two germline ends. Germline CDR1 reads SGHTA; CDR2 reads FQGNSA. For the CDR3, the DNA is TGTGCCAGCAGCTTAGTCTTCACCTTC. Amino acids: CASSLVFTF.

The sample holds many counts of this clonotype. The chain has TRBV7-6 and TRBJ1-1, with D possibly TRBD1 on 5 matching bases. V lost 4 bases and J lost 4, with 10 bases in between. Germline V gene data show CDR1 as SGHVS and CDR2 as FNYEAQ. The CDR3 extends over 13 amino acids. The DNA for the CDR3 is TGTGCCAGCAGCTACGACAGCTTCACTGAAGCTTTCTTT. Its translation: CASSYDSFTEAFF.

CDR3 bases: TGCGCCAGCAGCCACGACAGGTATCAGCCCCAGCATTTT. Its protein product is CASSHDRYQPQHF. The chain joins TRBV4-1 to TRBJ1-5, with D possibly being TRBD1 (6 bases). The CDR3 sequence is 13 residues long. Germline V gene data show CDR1 as MGHRA and CDR2 as YSYEKL. V was clipped by 3 bases and J by 5 bases, with 8 bases between them.

The chain links TRBV20-1 to TRBJ1-1; D may be TRBD1 (6 bases). The CDR3 covers 14 residues. The germline gives CDR1 DFQATT, CDR2 SNEGSKA (reference sequence). V was pared by 1 base and J by 1 base, with 10 bases between. The CDR3 loop is CSARAGVGNTEAFF. In DNA form, the CDR3 reads TGCAGTGCTAGAGCAGGGGTTGGGAACACTGAAGCTTTCTTT.

This clonotype has a handful of counts. The chain is built from TRBV24-1 and TRBJ1-2, with 8 bases lining up with TRBD1. The CDR3 is 14 amino acids. Germline trimming cut 3 bases from V and 8 bases from J; bases unmatched to any gene: 7. Germline CDR1 is KGHDR and CDR2 is SFDVKD. The CDR3 DNA follows: TGTGCCACCAGTGATAACAGGGGGATTGTAGGCTACACCTTC. This translates into CATSDNRGIVGYTF.